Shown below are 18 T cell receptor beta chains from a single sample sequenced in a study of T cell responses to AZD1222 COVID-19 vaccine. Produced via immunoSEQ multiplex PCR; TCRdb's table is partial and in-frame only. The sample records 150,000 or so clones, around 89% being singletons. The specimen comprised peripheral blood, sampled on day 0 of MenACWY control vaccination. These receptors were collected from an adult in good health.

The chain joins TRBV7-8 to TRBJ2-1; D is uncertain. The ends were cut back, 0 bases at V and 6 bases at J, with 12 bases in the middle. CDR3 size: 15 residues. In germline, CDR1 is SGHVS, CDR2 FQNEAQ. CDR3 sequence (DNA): TGTGCCAGCAGCTTAGCTGGAATAGGTGCCAATGAGCAGTTCTTC. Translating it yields CASSLAGIGANEQFF.

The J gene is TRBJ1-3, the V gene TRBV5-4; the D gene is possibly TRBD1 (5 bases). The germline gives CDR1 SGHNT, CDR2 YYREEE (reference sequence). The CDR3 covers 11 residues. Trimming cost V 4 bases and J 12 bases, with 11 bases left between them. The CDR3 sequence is CASSTGTGIYF. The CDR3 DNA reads TGTGCCAGCAGCACCGGGACCGGCATATATTTT.

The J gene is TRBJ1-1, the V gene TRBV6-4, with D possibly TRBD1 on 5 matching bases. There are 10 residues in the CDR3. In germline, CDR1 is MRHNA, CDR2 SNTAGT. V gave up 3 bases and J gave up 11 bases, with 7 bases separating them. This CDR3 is CASSEKGAFF. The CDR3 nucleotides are TGTGCCAGCAGTGAGAAGGGGGCTTTCTTT.

This chain's CDR3 is CASSYSGLGVEQYF. CDR3 nucleotides: TGTGCCAGCAGTTATAGTGGACTAGGGGTCGAGCAGTACTTC. The chain is built from TRBV6-2 or TRBV6-3 and TRBJ2-7, with 7 nucleotides matching TRBD2. CDR3 length equals 14 residues. The V and J ends lost 3 bases and 6 bases, in that order; junction bases with no gene match: 8. Germline V CDR1 and CDR2: MNHEY, SVGEGT.

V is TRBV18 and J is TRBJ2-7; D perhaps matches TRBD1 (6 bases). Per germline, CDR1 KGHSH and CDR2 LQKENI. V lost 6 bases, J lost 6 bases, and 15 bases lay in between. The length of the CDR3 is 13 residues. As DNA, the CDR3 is TGTGCCAGCTCCCAAAATACAGGGTCCGAGCAGTACTTC. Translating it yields CASSQNTGSEQYF.

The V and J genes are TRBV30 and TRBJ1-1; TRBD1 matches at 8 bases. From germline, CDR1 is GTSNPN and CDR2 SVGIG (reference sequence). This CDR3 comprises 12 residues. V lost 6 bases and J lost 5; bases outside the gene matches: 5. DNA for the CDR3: TGTGCCTGCCTGACAGGGGTGACTGAAGCTTTCTTT. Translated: CACLTGVTEAFF.

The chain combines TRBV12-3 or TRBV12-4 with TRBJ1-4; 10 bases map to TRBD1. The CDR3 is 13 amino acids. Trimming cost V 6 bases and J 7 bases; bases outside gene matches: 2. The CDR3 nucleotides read TGTGCCAGCAGAGGACAGGGGGGTGAAAAACTGTTTTTT. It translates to CASRGQGGEKLFF.

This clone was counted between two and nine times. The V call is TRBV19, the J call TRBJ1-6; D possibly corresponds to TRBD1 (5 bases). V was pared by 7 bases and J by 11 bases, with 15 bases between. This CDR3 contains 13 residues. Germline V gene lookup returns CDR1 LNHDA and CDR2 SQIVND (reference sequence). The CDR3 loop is CASKGAPLTPLHF. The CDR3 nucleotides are TGTGCCAGTAAAGGGGCTCCCTTGACACCCCTCCACTTT.

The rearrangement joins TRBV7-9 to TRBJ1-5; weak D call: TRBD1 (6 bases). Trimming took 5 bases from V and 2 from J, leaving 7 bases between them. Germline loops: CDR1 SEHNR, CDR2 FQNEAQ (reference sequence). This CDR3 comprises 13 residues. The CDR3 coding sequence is TGTGCCAGCAGCCCAGGGGGCAATCAGCCCCAGCATTTT. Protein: CASSPGGNQPQHF.

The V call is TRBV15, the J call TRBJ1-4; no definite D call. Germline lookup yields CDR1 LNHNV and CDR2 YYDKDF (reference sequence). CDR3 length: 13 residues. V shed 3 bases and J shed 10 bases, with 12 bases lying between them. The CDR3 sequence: CATSSGLHGKLFF. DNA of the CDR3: TGTGCCACCAGCAGTGGCCTCCATGGAAAACTGTTTTTT.

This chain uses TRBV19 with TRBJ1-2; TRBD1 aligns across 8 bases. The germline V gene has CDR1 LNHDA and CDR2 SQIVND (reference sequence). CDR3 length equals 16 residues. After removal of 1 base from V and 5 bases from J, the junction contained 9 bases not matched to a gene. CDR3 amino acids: CASSIANTGTGYGYTF. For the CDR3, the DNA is TGTGCCAGTAGTATAGCTAATACCGGGACAGGTTATGGCTACACCTTC.

The DNA for the CDR3 is TGTGCCAGCAGCTTAGGGCAGGGAGGTCAGCCCCAGCATTTT. Translated: CASSLGQGGQPQHF. V is TRBV7-2 and J is TRBJ1-5; possible D gene TRBD1, 5 bases. Per germline, CDR1 SGHTA and CDR2 FQGNSA. This CDR3 is built from 14 residues. Trimming shortened V by 1 base and J by 6 bases, and 10 bases separated the two germline ends.

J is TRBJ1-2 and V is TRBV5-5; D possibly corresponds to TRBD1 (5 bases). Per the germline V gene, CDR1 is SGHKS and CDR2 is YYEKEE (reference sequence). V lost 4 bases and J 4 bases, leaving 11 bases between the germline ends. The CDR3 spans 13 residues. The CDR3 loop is CASSPFGAYGYTF. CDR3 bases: TGTGCCAGCAGCCCCTTCGGGGCCTATGGCTACACCTTC.

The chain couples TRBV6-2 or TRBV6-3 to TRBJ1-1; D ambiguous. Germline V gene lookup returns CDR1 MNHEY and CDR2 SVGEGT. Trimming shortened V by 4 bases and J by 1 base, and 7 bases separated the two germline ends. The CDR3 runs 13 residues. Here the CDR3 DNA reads TGTGCCAGCAGTTTGGGAGGGAACACTGAAGCTTTCTTT. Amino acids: CASSLGGNTEAFF.

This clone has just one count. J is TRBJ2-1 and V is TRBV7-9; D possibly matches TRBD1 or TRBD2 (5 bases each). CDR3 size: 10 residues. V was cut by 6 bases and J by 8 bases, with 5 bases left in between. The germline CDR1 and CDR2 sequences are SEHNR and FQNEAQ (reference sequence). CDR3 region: CASRGDEQFF. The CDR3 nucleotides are TGTGCCAGCAGGGGGGATGAGCAGTTCTTC. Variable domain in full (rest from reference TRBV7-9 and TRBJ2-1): DTGVSQNPRHKITKRGQNVTFRCDPISEHNRLYWYRQTLGQGPEFLTYFQNEAQLEKSRLLSDRFSAERPKGSFSTLEIQRTEQGDSAMYLCASRGDEQFFGPGTRLTVL.

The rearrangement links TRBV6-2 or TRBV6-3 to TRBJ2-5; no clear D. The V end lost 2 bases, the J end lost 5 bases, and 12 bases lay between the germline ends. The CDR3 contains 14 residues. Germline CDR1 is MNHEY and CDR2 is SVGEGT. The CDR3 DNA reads TGTGCCAGCAGTTACGAGGCAGGTCGGGAGACCCAGTACTTC. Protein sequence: CASSYEAGRETQYF.

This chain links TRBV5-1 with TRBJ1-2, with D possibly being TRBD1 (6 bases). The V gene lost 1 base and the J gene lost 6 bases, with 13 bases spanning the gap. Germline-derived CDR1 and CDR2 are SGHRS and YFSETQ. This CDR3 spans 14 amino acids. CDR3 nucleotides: TGCGCCAGCAGCTTGTTCGGGGGCGAGGATGGCTACACCTTC. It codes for CASSLFGGEDGYTF. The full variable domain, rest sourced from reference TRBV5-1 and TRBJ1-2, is KAGVTQTPRYLIKTRGQQVTLSCSPISGHRSVSWYQQTPGQGLQFLFEYFSETQRNKGNFPGRFSGRQFSNSRSEMNVSTLELGDSALYLCASSLFGGEDGYTFGSGTRLTVV.

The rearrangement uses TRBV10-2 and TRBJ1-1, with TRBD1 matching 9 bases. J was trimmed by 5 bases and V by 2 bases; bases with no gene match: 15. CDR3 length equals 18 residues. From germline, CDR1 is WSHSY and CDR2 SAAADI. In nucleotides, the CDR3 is TGCGCCAGCAGTGAGCAACCGGGACAGGGAGATTGGGAAACTGAAGCTTTCTTT. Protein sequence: CASSEQPGQGDWETEAFF.